One sample yielded the 9 T cell receptor beta chains listed below, sequenced in a study of cytomegalovirus exposure and HLA in healthy donors. Primers: 60 Vbeta forward and 13 Jbeta reverse. Generated by immunoSEQ multiplex PCR, the TCRdb table keeps only in-frame clones and is missing some. The sample records roughly 200,000 clones, roughly 80% being singletons. What was sequenced was PBMCs. Receptors originate from a man aged 50-59 years in good health and CMV-seronegative.

This clone was observed a few times. This chain uses TRBV4-1 with TRBJ1-1, with D unclear. V shed 2 bases and J shed 6 bases, with 13 bases lying between them. Looked up from germline, CDR1 is MGHRA and CDR2 is YSYEKL. The length of the CDR3 is 14 residues. The CDR3 here is CASSQFPGPPEAFF. The CDR3, as DNA: TGCGCCAGCAGCCAATTTCCAGGCCCCCCTGAAGCTTTCTTT.

The V and J genes are TRBV5-1 and TRBJ2-3; 13 bases agree with TRBD2. This CDR3 region has 16 residues. J gave up 3 bases and V 7 bases, and 8 bases lay outside the gene matches. The V gene's germline CDR1 is SGHRS and CDR2 YFSETQ. The CDR3 sequence: CASAAGTSGITDTQYF. DNA of the CDR3: TGCGCCAGCGCAGCCGGGACTAGCGGGATAACAGATACGCAGTATTTT.

The J gene is TRBJ1-1, the V gene TRBV19; D gene uncertain. V dropped 1 base and J dropped 2 bases, with 8 bases sitting between them. The germline V gene has CDR1 LNHDA and CDR2 SQIVND (reference sequence). The CDR3 extends over 14 amino acids. This CDR3 is CASSIGQSNTEAFF. DNA for the CDR3: TGTGCCAGTAGTATAGGCCAGTCCAACACTGAAGCTTTCTTT.

This clone was counted a single time. The chain carries TRBV7-9 and TRBJ1-2; D not resolved. The CDR3 extends over 16 amino acids. Germline V CDR1 and CDR2: SEHNR, FQNEAQ (reference sequence). The V gene lost 4 bases and the J gene lost 0 bases, with 15 bases spanning the gap. For the CDR3, the DNA is TGTGCCAGCAGCTCCCCGACGTCAGGTTCTAACTATGGCTACACCTTC. Its translation: CASSSPTSGSNYGYTF.

The chain employs TRBV28 and TRBJ2-1; D is unclear. Trimming took off 7 bases at V and 0 bases at J, with 19 bases between the two ends. Looked up from germline, CDR1 is MDHEN and CDR2 is SYDVKM. The length of the CDR3 is 17 residues. This chain's CDR3 is CASTPMWASSSYNEQFF. For the CDR3, the DNA is TGTGCCAGCACCCCCATGTGGGCCTCAAGCTCCTACAATGAGCAGTTCTTC.

The chain has TRBV28 and TRBJ1-6; TRBD1 matches at 10 bases. Germline CDR1 and CDR2: MDHEN and SYDVKM. V lost 6 bases and J lost 9; bases outside the gene matches: 11. The CDR3 contains 16 residues. In nucleotides, the CDR3 is TGTGCCAGCAGCGAAAAAAGACAGGGGGCGAGTTCACCCCTCCACTTT. Translating it yields CASSEKRQGASSPLHF. Complete variable domain (other parts from reference TRBV28 and TRBJ1-6): DVKVTQSSRYLVKRTGEKVFLECVQDMDHENMFWYRQDPGLGLRLIYFSYDVKMKEKGDIPEGYSVSREKKERFSLILESASTNQTSMYLCASSEKRQGASSPLHFGNGTRLTVT.

This clone was recorded only once. This chain connects TRBV30 to TRBJ2-7; 12 bases agree with TRBD2. This CDR3 contains 15 residues. Germline assignment: CDR1 GTSNPN and CDR2 SVGIG (reference sequence). V was pared by 1 base and J by 3 bases, with 4 bases of the junction left unmatched. CDR3 nucleotide sequence: TGTGCCTGGAGTGCCGGACTAGCGGGAATCTACGAGCAGTACTTC. Its translation is CAWSAGLAGIYEQYF.

This chain connects TRBV19 to TRBJ2-1; 8 bases map to TRBD2. This CDR3 spans 18 amino acids. The V and J ends lost 0 bases and 4 bases, in that order; junction bases with no gene match: 11. Germline values: CDR1 LNHDA, CDR2 SQIVND (reference sequence). CDR3 in DNA: TGTGCCAGTAGTATAGAGAGCCCGCAAAGCGGGGGTTACAATGAGCAGTTCTTC. Its protein is CASSIESPQSGGYNEQFF.

The rearrangement joins TRBV6-5 to TRBJ2-7; a possible D gene is TRBD1 (5 bases). Germline CDR1 MNHEY, CDR2 SVGAGI. Trimming stripped 0 bases from V and 2 bases from J, with 11 bases between. The CDR3 extends over 15 amino acids. The CDR3 DNA is TGTGCCAGCAGTTACTCGGCAGGGCAAGCCTACGAGCAGTACTTC. This gives the protein CASSYSAGQAYEQYF.